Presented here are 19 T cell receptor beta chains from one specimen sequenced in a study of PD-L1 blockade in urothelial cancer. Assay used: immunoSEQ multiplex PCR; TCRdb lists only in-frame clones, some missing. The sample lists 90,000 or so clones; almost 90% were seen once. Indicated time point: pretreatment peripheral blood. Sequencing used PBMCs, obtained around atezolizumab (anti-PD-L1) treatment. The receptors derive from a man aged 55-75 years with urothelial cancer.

CDR3 amino acids: CASSPLRQGGVQETQYF. CDR3 nucleotide sequence: TGTGCCAGCTCACCCTTACGACAGGGGGGAGTCCAAGAGACCCAGTACTTC. The rearrangement uses TRBV18 and TRBJ2-5; 9 nucleotides agree with TRBD1. The CDR3 length is 17 residues. The J segment lost 1 base and the V segment lost 3 bases, leaving 9 bases of the junction unmatched. CDR1 is KGHSH and CDR2 is LQKENI in the germline V gene.

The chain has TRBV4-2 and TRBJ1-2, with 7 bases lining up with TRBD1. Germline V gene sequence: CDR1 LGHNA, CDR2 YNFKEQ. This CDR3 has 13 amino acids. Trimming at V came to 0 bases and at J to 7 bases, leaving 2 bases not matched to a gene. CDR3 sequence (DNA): TGTGCCAGCAGCCAAGAAGACAGGGCTGGCTACACCTTC. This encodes CASSQEDRAGYTF.

The CDR3 nucleotides read TGTGCCAGCAACCCCCCGGGACTAGCGGGAAGTAACAGTGAGCAGTTCTTC. Residues: CASNPPGLAGSNSEQFF. The chain is built from TRBV14 and TRBJ2-1; TRBD2 matches 13 bases. Unmatched junction bases numbered 15, after V lost 7 bases and J lost 9 bases. The length of the CDR3 is 17 residues. CDR1 SGHDN and CDR2 FVKESK come from the germline V gene.

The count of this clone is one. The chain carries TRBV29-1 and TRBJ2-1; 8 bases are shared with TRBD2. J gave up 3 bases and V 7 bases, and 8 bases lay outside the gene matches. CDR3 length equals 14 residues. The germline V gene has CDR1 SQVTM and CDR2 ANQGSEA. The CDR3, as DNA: TGCAGCGCAAGCCAGCGGGGGCTCTACAATGAGCAGTTCTTC. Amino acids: CSASQRGLYNEQFF.

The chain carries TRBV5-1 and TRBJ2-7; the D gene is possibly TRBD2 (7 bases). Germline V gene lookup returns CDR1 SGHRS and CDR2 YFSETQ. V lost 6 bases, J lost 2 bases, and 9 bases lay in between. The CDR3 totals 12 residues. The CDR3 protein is CASMGGPYEQYF. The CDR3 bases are TGCGCCAGCATGGGGGGGCCCTACGAGCAGTACTTC.

The CDR3 reads CASSYPGQGDQPQHF. In DNA, the CDR3 is TGTGCCAGCAGTTACCCAGGACAGGGTGATCAGCCCCAGCATTTT. This chain uses TRBV6-6 with TRBJ1-5; TRBD1 matches 8 bases. Losses at the gene ends were 2 bases for V and 5 bases for J; bases not matched to a gene: 5. The CDR3 covers 15 residues. Per the germline V gene, CDR1 is MNHNY and CDR2 is SVGAGI (reference sequence).

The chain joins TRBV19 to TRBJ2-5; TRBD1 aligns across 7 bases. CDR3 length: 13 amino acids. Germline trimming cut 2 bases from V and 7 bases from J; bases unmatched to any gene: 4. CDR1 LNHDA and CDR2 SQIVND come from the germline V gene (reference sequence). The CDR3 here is CASSISYRGTQYF. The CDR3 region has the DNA TGTGCCAGTAGTATATCATACAGGGGGACCCAGTACTTC.

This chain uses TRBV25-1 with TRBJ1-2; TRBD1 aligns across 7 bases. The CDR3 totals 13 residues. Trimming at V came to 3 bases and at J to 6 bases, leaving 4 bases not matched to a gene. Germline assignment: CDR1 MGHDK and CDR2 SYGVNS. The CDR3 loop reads CASSETGLDGYTF. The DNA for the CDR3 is TGTGCCAGCAGTGAGACAGGGTTGGATGGCTACACCTTC.

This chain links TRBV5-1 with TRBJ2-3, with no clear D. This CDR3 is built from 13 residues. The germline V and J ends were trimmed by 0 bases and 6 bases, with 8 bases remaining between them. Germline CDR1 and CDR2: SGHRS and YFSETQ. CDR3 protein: CASSLVGSDTQYF. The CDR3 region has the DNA TGCGCCAGCAGCTTGGTCGGGTCGGATACGCAGTATTTT.

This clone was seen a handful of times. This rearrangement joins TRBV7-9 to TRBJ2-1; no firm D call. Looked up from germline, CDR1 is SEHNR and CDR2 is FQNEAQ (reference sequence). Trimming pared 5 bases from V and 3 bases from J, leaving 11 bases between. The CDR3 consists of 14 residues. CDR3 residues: CASSPPSSYNEQFF. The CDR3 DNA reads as TGTGCCAGCAGCCCCCCTTCCAGCTACAATGAGCAGTTCTTC.

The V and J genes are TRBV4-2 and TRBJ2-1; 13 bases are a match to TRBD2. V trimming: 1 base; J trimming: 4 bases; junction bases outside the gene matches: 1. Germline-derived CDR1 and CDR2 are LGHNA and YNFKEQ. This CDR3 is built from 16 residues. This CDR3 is CASSQGLAGGYNEQFF. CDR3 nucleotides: TGTGCCAGCAGCCAAGGACTAGCGGGGGGATACAATGAGCAGTTCTTC.

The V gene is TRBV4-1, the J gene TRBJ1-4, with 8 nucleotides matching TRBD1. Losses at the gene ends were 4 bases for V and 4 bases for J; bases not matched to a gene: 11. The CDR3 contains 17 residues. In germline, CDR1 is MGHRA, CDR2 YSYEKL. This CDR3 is CASSRGQGGGYNEKLFF. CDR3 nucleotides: TGCGCCAGCAGCCGTGGACAGGGAGGGGGGTATAATGAAAAACTGTTTTTT.

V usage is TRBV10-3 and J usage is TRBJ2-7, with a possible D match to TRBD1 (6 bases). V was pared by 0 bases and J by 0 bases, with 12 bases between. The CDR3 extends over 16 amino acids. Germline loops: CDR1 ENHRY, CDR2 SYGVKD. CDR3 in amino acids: CAISESGTPSSYEQYF. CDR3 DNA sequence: TGTGCCATCAGTGAGTCGGGGACACCGAGCTCCTACGAGCAGTACTTC.

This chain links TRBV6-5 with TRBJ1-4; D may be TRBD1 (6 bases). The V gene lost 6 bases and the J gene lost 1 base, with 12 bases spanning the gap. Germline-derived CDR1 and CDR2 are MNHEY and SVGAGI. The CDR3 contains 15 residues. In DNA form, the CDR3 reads TGTGCCAGCAGGGATACAGGGCTAACTAATGAAAAACTGTTTTTT. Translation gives CASRDTGLTNEKLFF.

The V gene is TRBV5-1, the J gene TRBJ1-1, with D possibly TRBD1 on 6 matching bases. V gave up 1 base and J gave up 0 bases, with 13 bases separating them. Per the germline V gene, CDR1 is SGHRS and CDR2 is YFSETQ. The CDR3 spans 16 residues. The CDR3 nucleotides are TGCGCCAGCAGCTTGTTAGGACAGCCCATGAACACTGAAGCTTTCTTT. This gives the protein CASSLLGQPMNTEAFF.

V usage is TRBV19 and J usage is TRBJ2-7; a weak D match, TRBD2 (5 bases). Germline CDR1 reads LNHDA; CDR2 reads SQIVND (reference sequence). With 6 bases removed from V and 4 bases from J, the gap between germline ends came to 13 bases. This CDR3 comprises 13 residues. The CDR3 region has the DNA TGTGCCAGTAGCCCGCCGGGAAGATACGAGCAGTACTTC. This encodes CASSPPGRYEQYF.

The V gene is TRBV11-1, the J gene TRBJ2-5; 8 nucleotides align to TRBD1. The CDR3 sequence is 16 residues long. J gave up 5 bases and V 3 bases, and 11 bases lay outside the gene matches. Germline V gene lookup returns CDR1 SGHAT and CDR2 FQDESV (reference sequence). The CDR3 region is CASSFGQGSSGETQYF. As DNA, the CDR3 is TGTGCCAGCAGCTTCGGACAGGGTAGCTCAGGGGAGACCCAGTACTTC.

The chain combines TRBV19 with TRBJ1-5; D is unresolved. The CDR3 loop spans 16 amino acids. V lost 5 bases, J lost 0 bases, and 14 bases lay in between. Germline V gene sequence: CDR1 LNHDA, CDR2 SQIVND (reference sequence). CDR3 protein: CASSYQASFSNQPQHF. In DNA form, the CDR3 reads TGTGCCAGTAGTTATCAGGCATCCTTTAGCAATCAGCCCCAGCATTTT.

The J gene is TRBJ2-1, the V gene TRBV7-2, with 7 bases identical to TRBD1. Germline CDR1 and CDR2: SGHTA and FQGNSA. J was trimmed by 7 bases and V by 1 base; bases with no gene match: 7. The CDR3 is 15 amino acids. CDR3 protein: CASSLGRGRLNEQFF. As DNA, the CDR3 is TGTGCCAGCAGCTTAGGTAGGGGGCGGTTGAATGAGCAGTTCTTC.